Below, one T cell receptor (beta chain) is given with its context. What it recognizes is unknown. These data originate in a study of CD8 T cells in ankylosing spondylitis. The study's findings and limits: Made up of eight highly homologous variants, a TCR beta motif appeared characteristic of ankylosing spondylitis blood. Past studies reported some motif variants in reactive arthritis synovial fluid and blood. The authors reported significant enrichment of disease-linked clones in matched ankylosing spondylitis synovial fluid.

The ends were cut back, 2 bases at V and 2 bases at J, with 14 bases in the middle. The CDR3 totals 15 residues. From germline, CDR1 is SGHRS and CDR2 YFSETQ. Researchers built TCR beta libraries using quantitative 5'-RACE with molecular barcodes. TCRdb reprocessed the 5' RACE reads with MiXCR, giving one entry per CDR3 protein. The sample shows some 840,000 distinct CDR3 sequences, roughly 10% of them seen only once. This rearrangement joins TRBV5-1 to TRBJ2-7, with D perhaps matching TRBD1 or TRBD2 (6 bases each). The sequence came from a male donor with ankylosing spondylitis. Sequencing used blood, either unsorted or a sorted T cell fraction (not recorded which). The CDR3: CASSFQQGLAYEQYF. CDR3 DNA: TGCGCCAGCAGCTTCCAACAGGGACTTGCCTACGAGCAGTACTTC.